Each of the 13 T cell receptor beta chains below was sequenced from the same sample in a study of blood T cell repertoires in COVID-19 (TCRdb year 2020). Libraries were made using the immunoSEQ multiplex PCR assay. Sourced from immuneACCESS, this table was stored by TCRdb with only in-frame sequences that have V and J called. A share of the clones is absent; for the studies checked, an unresolved V gene accounts for under half, and the remainder has no known explanation. The sample table holds 150,000 to 200,000 clones, of which approximately 86% were seen once. The top ten clones comprise 8% to 10% of the sample. Sequenced: peripheral blood. These receptors were obtained from a man aged 50-60 years with active or convalescent COVID-19.

V gene TRBV5-4 combines with J gene TRBJ1-2; 8 nucleotides match TRBD1. Per germline, CDR1 SGHNT and CDR2 YYREEE (reference sequence). The CDR3 runs to 15 residues. V was clipped by 3 bases and J by 13 bases; unmatched bases: 17. The CDR3 sequence: CASSSKYRGEVRPTF. In DNA, the CDR3 is TGTGCCAGCAGCTCAAAGTACAGGGGGGAAGTCCGGCCCACCTTC.

This chain uses TRBV28 with TRBJ1-3, with unresolved D. From germline, CDR1 is MDHEN and CDR2 SYDVKM. V was clipped by 9 bases and J by 2 bases, with 14 bases between them. The length of the CDR3 is 14 residues. The CDR3 DNA reads as TGTGCCAGTTCAGGACTCTTTGCTGGAAACACCATATATTTT. Its protein product is CASSGLFAGNTIYF.

The genes are TRBV10-3 and TRBJ2-1, with D maybe TRBD1 (7 bases). The ends were cut back, 11 bases at V and 3 bases at J, with 23 bases in the middle. There are 16 residues in the CDR3. CDR1 is ENHRY, CDR2 SYGVKD, per germline. In DNA form, the CDR3 reads TGTGCCTCCAAGCCAGGGGGAGGACTGTACTACAATGAGCAGTTCTTC. Translating gives CASKPGGGLYYNEQFF.

This chain joins TRBV2 and TRBJ1-4, with 8 bases identical to TRBD1. In germline, CDR1 is SNHLY, CDR2 FYNNEI. Unmatched junction bases numbered 3, after V lost 7 bases and J lost 5 bases. The length of the CDR3 is 13 residues. CDR3 in amino acids: CASKGQANEKLFF. In nucleotides, the CDR3 is TGTGCCAGCAAGGGACAGGCAAATGAAAAACTGTTTTTT.

Comment on this clone: Distinct nucleotide sequences in the sample also encode this CDR3. The chain employs TRBV18 and TRBJ1-4; D ambiguous. This CDR3 has 14 amino acids. Trimming shortened V by 3 bases and J by 0 bases, and 5 bases separated the two germline ends. Germline CDR1 reads KGHSH; CDR2 reads LQKENI. The DNA for the CDR3 is TGTGCCAGCTCACCCGGAGCAACTAATGAAAAACTGTTTTTT. The encoded protein is CASSPGATNEKLFF.

The V call is TRBV12-3 or TRBV12-4, the J call TRBJ2-1; 8 positions agree with TRBD2. V lost 2 bases and J lost 10; bases outside the gene matches: 4. There are 13 residues in the CDR3. CDR3 DNA: TGTGCCAGCAGTTTACTTCGGGAGGGGGAGCAGTTCTTC. It specifies CASSLLREGEQFF.

V is TRBV5-1 and J is TRBJ2-7; no clear D. There are 14 residues in the CDR3. Germline values: CDR1 SGHRS, CDR2 YFSETQ. V lost 4 bases and J lost 6, with 17 bases in between. Here the CDR3 reads CASSTRIQVGEQYF. The DNA of the CDR3 is TGCGCCAGCAGCACCCGAATCCAGGTTGGCGAGCAGTACTTC.

The chain has TRBV5-1 and TRBJ1-1; TRBD1 agrees at 7 bases. This CDR3 has 15 residues. Germline V gene lookup returns CDR1 SGHRS and CDR2 YFSETQ. V lost 4 bases to trimming and J lost 0 bases; unmatched junction nucleotides: 6. In DNA form, the CDR3 reads TGCGCCAGCAGCCTATCCGGGACAGTGAACACTGAAGCTTTCTTT. It encodes CASSLSGTVNTEAFF.

This sequence joins TRBV19 and TRBJ1-2; D may be TRBD1 (5 bases). CDR1 LNHDA and CDR2 SQIVND come from the germline V gene (reference sequence). The CDR3 totals 18 residues. The V and J ends lost 7 bases and 7 bases respectively, with 31 bases between them. The CDR3: CASTPIAQGPTSMRGYTF. Here the CDR3 DNA reads TGTGCCAGTACCCCCATCGCCCAGGGCCCAACTTCTATGCGTGGCTACACCTTC.

This clone has just one count. The chain is built from TRBV3-1 (or the pseudogene TRBV3-2) and TRBJ2-3; TRBD1 aligns across 9 bases. The CDR3 contains 15 residues. CDR1 is LGHDT, CDR2 YNNKEL, per germline (reference sequence). With V trimmed by 5 bases and J by 1 base, 4 bases remained unmatched. DNA for the CDR3: TGTGCCAGCAGCGCCAGGACAGGGGGCACAGATACGCAGTATTTT. This encodes CASSARTGGTDTQYF.

The J gene is TRBJ2-1, the V gene TRBV11-2, with D tentatively TRBD2 (6 bases). Trimming pared 2 bases from V and 3 bases from J, leaving 11 bases between. Germline V gene sequence: CDR1 SGHAT, CDR2 FQNNGV. The CDR3 contains 15 residues. The CDR3 loop is CASSLIGGLYNEQFF. DNA for the CDR3: TGTGCCAGCAGCTTAATCGGGGGACTCTACAATGAGCAGTTCTTC.

This chain joins TRBV7-2 and TRBJ1-6; 8 positions match TRBD1. V was clipped by 5 bases and J by 7 bases; unmatched bases: 7. Germline V gene data show CDR1 as SGHTA and CDR2 as FQGNSA. This CDR3 comprises 15 residues. The CDR3 sequence is CASSNEPGGNSPLHF. In nucleotides, the CDR3 is TGTGCCAGCAGCAATGAGCCAGGGGGCAATTCACCCCTCCACTTT.

J is TRBJ2-3 and V is TRBV29-1, with 11 positions matching TRBD2. The V gene end was trimmed by 7 bases and the J gene end by 0 bases; junction bases not matched to a gene: 6. The CDR3 has 15 residues. The germline V gene has CDR1 SQVTM and CDR2 ANQGSEA. The CDR3 reads CSASGTSGSTDTQYF. The CDR3 nucleotides read TGCAGCGCCTCCGGGACTAGCGGTAGCACAGATACGCAGTATTTT.